This T cell receptor (beta chain) stems from a study of T cells after yellow fever vaccination (dated by TCRdb to about 2019). Some background on the complete study: The SMART-Seq v4 Ultra Low Input RNA kit was used to prepare libraries from fractions with low cell numbers. To follow T-cell clones before and after primary and booster YFV17D yellow fever vaccination, bulk TCR alpha and beta repertoires were sequenced over time. Blood was collected at multiple timepoints before and after primary and secondary immunization, and bulk PBMC replicates and cell subsets were isolated. Two healthy male donors, one aged 18 to 30 and one aged 30 to 40 years, were included in the cohort.

TCR cDNA was synthesized by 5'RACE template switching, which introduced a universal primer site and unique molecular identifiers. cDNA synthesis was primed from both the TCR alpha and TCR beta constant segments. Two PCR steps were used to amplify libraries, with sample barcodes and sequencing adapters being added in the second step. Libraries were sequenced on Illumina HiSeq 2500 (2x100 bp) or NovaSeq (2x150 bp). The original methods were these. Demultiplexing of reads and collapsing into UMI consensus sequences were performed with MIGEC, and V(D)J alignment was carried out with MiXCR. Vaccine-responding clonotypes were defined with edgeR using replicate PBMC samples, requiring FDR below 0.01 and a log2 fold change above 5 up to day 15. CD4 or CD8 identity was assigned to each bulk clonotype according to whether the clonotype was present at higher abundance in the sequenced CD4 repertoire or the sequenced CD8 repertoire. A clonotype counted as NS4B-specific if enriched at least 10-fold in dextramer-positive versus dextramer-negative fractions, with CD4-biased clonotypes left out. TCRdb redid the processing of the public reads, applying fastp at Q25 and MiXCR, and retained in-frame beta chains. Entries that share a CDR3 protein sequence are merged under the most common genes and DNA. The V and J calls here are based on TCRdb, not the publication. This sample holds more than 65,000 distinct CDR3 sequences; roughly 15% were observed only once. Around 23% of the sample is in the top ten clones.

This clonotype was found a few times. Base-call qualities are not available, and no considerably larger clone is one nucleotide away. The full study reports these points: FACS-sorted repertoires could contain abundant contaminating clonotypes from the bulk population, so computational filtering was required. Compared with the primary T-cell response, the secondary T-cell response was faster but weaker, reaching its peak on day 5 rather than on day 15. A small share of clonotypes occurred in both CD4 and CD8 compartments, likely arising from convergent recombination. Because the study included only a couple of donors, the extent to which the findings can be generalized is limited. After the booster, most of the clones that had expanded following primary vaccination were detected again (approximately 95% of CD4 and roughly 88% of CD8), which suggests that memory was broadly maintained.

Taken with the paper, the label for treatment or condition translates to: live attenuated yellow fever vaccine strain. PBMCs were isolated from peripheral blood using a standard Ficoll-Paque protocol. Epitope-specific CD8 T cells were sorted using a dextramer loaded with the yellow fever NS4B epitope peptide, with anti-CD3 and anti-CD8 staining. RNA was extracted with TriZol from bulk PBMCs, CD4 and CD8 fractions, and dextramer-positive and dextramer-negative fractions. The specimen was CD8+ T cells not binding an NS4B(214-222) dextramer, sorted from PBMCs, collected roughly 20 days after the first yellow fever vaccination. The sample's cell subset or site label, in plain terms: NS4B epitope dextramer-negative CD8 T cells. This TCR was recovered from a man younger than 30 who received the YFV17D yellow fever vaccine.

The CDR3 reads as follows: CASSWGNTEAFF. The bases read TGTGCCAGCAGCTGGGGGAACACTGAAGCTTTCTTT. Rearrangement joined TRBV7-9 to TRBJ1-1, with the D gene too uncertain to name. The germline V gene encodes CDR1 SEHNR and CDR2 FQNEAQ (reference sequence). Counted from cysteine to phenylalanine, this CDR3 has 12 amino acids. Just CDR3 DNA is preserved here, 36 bases in frame from base 1. Between the V and J ends, shortened by 4 bases and 1 base respectively, the junction contains 4 bases.